The present entry profiles one T cell receptor (beta chain) with its context. The target antigen is unknown. The data were obtained in a study of PD-1 blockade in mismatch repair-deficient tumors. In the study overall: All were previously treated, progressing patients with 12 mismatch repair-deficient cancer types. Study-wide points: After pembrolizumab, tumor-resident clones rose rapidly, then generally contracted before radiologic responses.

From germline, CDR1 is MGHDK and CDR2 SYGVNS. CDR3 length: 12 amino acids. Trimming pared 4 bases from V and 1 base from J, leaving 4 bases between. Mismatch repair deficiency was confirmed in all patients, by PCR or immunohistochemistry. TCRs were sequenced from a few patients responding to pembrolizumab. The data were produced by immunoSEQ multiplex PCR, yet TCRdb's version contains in-frame clones alone and is incomplete. Of 100,000 or so clones in the sample, about four fifths were seen once. The clonotype comes from an adult with mismatch repair-deficient cancer. The V and J genes are TRBV25-1 and TRBJ1-2; no clear D. Sequenced material: peripheral blood, taken approximately 35 weeks after starting pembrolizumab. CDR3 nucleotide sequence: TGTGCCAGCAGTGTTAATAACTATGGCTACACCTTC. Translation: CASSVNNYGYTF.